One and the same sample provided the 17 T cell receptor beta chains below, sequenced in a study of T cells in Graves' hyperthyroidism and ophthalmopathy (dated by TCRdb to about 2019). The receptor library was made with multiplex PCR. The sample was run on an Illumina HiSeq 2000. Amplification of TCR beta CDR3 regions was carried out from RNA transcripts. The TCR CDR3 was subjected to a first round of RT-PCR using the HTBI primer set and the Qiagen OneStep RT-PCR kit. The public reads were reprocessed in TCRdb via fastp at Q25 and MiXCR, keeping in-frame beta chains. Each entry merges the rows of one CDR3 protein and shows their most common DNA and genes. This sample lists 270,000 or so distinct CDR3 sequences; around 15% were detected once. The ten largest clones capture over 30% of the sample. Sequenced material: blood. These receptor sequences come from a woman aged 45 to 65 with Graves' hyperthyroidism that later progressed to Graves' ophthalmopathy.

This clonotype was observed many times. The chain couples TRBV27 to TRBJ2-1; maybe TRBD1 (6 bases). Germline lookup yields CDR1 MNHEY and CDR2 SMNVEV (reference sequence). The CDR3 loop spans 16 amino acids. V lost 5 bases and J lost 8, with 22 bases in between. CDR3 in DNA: TGTGCCAGCAGTCAACCACAGGGCCGCTCGCTCGATGAGCAGTTCTTC. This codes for CASSQPQGRSLDEQFF.

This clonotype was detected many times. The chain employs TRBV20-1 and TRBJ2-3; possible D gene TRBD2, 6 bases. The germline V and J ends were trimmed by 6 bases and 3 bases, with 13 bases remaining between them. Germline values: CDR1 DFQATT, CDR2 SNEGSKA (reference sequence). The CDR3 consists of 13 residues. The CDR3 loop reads CSAEKEGTDTQYF. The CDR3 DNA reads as TGCAGTGCCGAGAAGGAGGGTACAGATACGCAGTATTTT.

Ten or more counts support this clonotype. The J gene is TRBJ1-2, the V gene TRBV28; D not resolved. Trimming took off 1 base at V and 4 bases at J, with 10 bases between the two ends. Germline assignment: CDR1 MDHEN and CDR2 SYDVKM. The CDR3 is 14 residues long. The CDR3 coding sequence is TGTGCCAGCAGTTTATCATGGGCGGTCTATGGCTACACCTTC. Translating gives CASSLSWAVYGYTF.

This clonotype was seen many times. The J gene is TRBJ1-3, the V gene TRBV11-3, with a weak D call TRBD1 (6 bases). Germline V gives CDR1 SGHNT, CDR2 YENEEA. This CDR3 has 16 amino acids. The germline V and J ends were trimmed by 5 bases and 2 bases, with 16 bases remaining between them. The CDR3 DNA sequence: TGTGCCAGCAGCCCAAATACAGGGTTGGCTGGAAACACCATATATTTT. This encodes CASSPNTGLAGNTIYF. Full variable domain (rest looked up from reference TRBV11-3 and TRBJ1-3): EAGVVQSPRYKIIEKKQPVAFWCNPISGHNTLYWYLQNLGQGPELLIRYENEEAVDDSQLPKDRFSAERLKGVDSTLKIQPAELGDSAVYLCASSPNTGLAGNTIYFGEGSWLTVV.

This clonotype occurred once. CDR3 region: CASSLAGLGGYTF. In nucleotides, the CDR3 is TGTGCCAGCAGTTTAGCGGGCCTGGGAGGCTACACCTTC. The chain joins TRBV27 to TRBJ1-2, with D hard to call. CDR1 MNHEY and CDR2 SMNVEV come from the germline V gene (reference sequence). The CDR3 consists of 13 residues. V was pared by 2 bases and J by 8 bases, with 12 bases between.

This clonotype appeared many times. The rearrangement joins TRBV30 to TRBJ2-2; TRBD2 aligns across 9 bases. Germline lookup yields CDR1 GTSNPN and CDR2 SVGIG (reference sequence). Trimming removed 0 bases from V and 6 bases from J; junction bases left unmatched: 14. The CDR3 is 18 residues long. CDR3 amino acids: CAWSVFGWTSERAGELFF. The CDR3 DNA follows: TGTGCCTGGAGTGTATTTGGTTGGACTAGCGAGAGGGCCGGGGAGCTGTTTTTT.

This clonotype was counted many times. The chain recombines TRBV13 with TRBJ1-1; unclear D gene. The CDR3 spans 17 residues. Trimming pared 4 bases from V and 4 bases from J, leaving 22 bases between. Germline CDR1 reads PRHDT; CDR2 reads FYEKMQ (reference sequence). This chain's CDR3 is CASSSGFDLGRGTEAFF. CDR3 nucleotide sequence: TGTGCCAGCAGCTCCGGGTTCGACCTTGGACGTGGCACTGAAGCTTTCTTT.

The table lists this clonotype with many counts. The CDR3 loop is CASRQAYANEKLFF. CDR3 DNA sequence: TGCGCCAGCCGACAGGCCTACGCTAATGAAAAACTGTTTTTT. V and J are TRBV5-1 and TRBJ1-4; D may be TRBD1 (6 bases). Germline CDR1 reads SGHRS; CDR2 reads YFSETQ. CDR3 size: 14 residues. Deletions cut 7 bases from V and 3 bases from J, with 13 bases between. Full variable domain (remainder filled in from reference TRBV5-1 and TRBJ1-4): KAGVTQTPRYLIKTRGQQVTLSCSPISGHRSVSWYQQTPGQGLQFLFEYFSETQRNKGNFPGRFSGRQFSNSRSEMNVSTLELGDSALYLCASRQAYANEKLFFGSGTQLSVL.

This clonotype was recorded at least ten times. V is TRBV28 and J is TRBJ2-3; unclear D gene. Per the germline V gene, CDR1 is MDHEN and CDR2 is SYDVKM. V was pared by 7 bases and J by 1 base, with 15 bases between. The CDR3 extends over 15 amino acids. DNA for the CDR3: TGTGCCAGCATTCCGGCAGGTATGGGCACAGATACGCAGTATTTT. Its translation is CASIPAGMGTDTQYF.

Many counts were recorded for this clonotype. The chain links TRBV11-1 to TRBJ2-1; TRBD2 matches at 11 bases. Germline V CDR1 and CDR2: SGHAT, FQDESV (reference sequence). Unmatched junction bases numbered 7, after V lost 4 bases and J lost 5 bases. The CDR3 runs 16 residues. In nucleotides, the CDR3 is TGTGCCAGCAGCTCACTAGCGGGAGTTGCCCACAATGAGCAGTTCTTC. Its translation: CASSSLAGVAHNEQFF. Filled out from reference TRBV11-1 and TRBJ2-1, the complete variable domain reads EAEVAQSPRYKITEKSQAVAFWCDPISGHATLYWYRQILGQGPELLVQFQDESVVDDSQLPKDRFSAERLKGVDSTLKIQPAELGDSAMYLCASSSLAGVAHNEQFFGPGTRLTVL.

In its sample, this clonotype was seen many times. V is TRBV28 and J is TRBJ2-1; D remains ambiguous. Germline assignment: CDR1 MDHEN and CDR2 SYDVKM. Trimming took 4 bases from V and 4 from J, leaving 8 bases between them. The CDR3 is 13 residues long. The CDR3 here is CASSSSPYNEQFF. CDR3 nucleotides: TGTGCCAGCAGTTCCTCCCCGTACAATGAGCAGTTCTTC.

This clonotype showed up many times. The CDR3 is CATSELSLTGELFF. CDR3 coding DNA: TGTGCCACCAGTGAGCTCAGCCTCACCGGGGAGCTGTTTTTT. The chain employs TRBV24-1 and TRBJ2-2; no clear D gene. This CDR3 region has 14 residues. CDR1 is KGHDR and CDR2 is SFDVKD in the germline V gene. Trimming took 4 bases from V and 4 from J, leaving 9 bases between them.

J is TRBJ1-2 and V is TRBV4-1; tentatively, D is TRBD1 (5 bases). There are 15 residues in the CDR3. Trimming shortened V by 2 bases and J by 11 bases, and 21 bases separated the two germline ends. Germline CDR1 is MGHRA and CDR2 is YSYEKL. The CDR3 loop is CASSQYVLGTLLYTF. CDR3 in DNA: TGCGCCAGCAGCCAATACGTTCTCGGGACCCTCTTATACACCTTC.

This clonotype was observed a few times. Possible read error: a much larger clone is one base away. This CDR3 is CASSLSGSPGGQPQHF. Here the CDR3 DNA reads TGTGCCAGCAGTTTATCCGGGTCCCCGGGAGGGCAGCCCCAGCATTTT. V usage is TRBV6-5 and J usage is TRBJ1-5, with D unresolved. Deletions cut 4 bases from V and 7 bases from J, with 20 bases between. The CDR3 consists of 16 residues. CDR1 and CDR2 (germline): MNHEY, SVGAGI.

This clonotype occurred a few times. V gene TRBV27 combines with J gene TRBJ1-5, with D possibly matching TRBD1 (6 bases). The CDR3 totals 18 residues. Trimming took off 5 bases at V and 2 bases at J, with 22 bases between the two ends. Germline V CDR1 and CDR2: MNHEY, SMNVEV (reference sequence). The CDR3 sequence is CASSLDRIKRGRNQPQHF. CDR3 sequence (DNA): TGTGCCAGCAGTCTTGACAGGATCAAAAGGGGTCGCAATCAGCCCCAGCATTTT.

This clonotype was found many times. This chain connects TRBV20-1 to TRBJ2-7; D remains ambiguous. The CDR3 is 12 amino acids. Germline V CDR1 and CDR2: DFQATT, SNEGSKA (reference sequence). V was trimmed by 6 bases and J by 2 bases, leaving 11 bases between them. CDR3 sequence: CSAKKDAYEQYF. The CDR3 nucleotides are TGCAGTGCGAAGAAGGACGCCTACGAGCAGTACTTC.

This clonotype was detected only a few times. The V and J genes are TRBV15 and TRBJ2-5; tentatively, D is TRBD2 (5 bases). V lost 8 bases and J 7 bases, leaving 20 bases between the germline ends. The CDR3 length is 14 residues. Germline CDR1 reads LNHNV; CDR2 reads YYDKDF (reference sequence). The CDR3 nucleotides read TGTGCCACCCTTGAGGGATACAGTCCCGGGACCCAGTACTTC. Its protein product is CATLEGYSPGTQYF.